In its sample, the clone carrying this TCR beta chain was seen a few times. Its matching antigen is unknown. The data derive from a study of regulatory T cells in long-lasting Graves disease. CDR1 and CDR2 from the germline V gene are SQVTM and ANQGSEA. Trimming removed 3 bases at V and 8 bases at J, with 13 bases between. The CDR3 runs 13 residues. For TCR beta, libraries came from iRepertoire HTBI primers and Arm-PCR of CDR3 regions. TCRdb passed the multiplex PCR reads through MiXCR, listing each CDR3 protein once. The sample records a few hundred thousand distinct CDR3 sequences, about 18% being singletons. Time point given: newly diagnosed GD, antithyroid drugs for less than 3 months. TCR sequences were obtained from RNA taken from PBMCs. Broader study findings: Repertoires from persistent disease leaned toward TRBV28, TRBJ1-2 and TRBJ2-5.

These data are also associated with another study on T cells in Graves' hyperthyroidism and ophthalmopathy. That paper notes: Across 18 months, stable Graves' hyperthyroidism was marked by no progression to ophthalmopathy.

This specimen consisted of peripheral blood mononuclear cells (PBMCs), obtained at new diagnosis, from a patient treated with antithyroid drugs. The chain employs TRBV29-1 and TRBJ2-2; D perhaps matches TRBD2 (5 bases). This clonotype originated in a woman aged 25 to 39 with Graves disease. The CDR3 bases are TGCAGCGTTGATTCGACTAATGTGGGGGAGCTGTTTTTT. Translation: CSVDSTNVGELFF.